Described below is a single T cell receptor beta chain sequence and its context. Germline lookup yields CDR1 SGHVS and CDR2 FNYEAQ. This CDR3 region has 13 residues. V was shortened by 4 bases and J by 0 bases, with 7 bases between the two germline ends. The entry originates in a study of blood T cell repertoires in COVID-19. The overall study: The United States, Italy and Spain were the sources of the acute and convalescent COVID-19 samples.

Measured with immunoSEQ multiplex PCR; TCRdb has only the in-frame clones, and not every one. The table lists 90,000 to 150,000 clones, 60% to 85% of them singletons. The chain has TRBV7-6 and TRBJ2-7; D is unclear. Sample: peripheral blood. This TCR came from an older man with acute or convalescent COVID-19. CDR3 sequence: CASSSRSSYEQYF. CDR3 sequence (DNA): TGTGCCAGCAGCTCCCGTAGCTCCTACGAGCAGTACTTC. The full variable domain, rest sourced from reference TRBV7-6 and TRBJ2-7, is GAGVSQSPRYKVTKRGQDVALRCDPISGHVSLYWYRQALGQGPEFLTYFNYEAQQDKSGLPNDRFSAERPEGSISTLTIQRTEQRDSAMYRCASSSRSSYEQYFGPGTRLTVT.